The 25 T cell receptor beta chains below were found in one sample sequenced in a study of technical replicates of blood from a few donors. TCRdb's copy holds only in-frame clones and misses some; the assay was immunoSEQ multiplex PCR. The sample contains 12,000 to 15,000 clones, roughly 84% of which appear only once. Sequencing input: PBMCs. The origin of the receptors is a human donor in good health.

The J gene is TRBJ1-5, the V gene TRBV13; D is unclear. The CDR3 has 15 amino acids. Germline V gene lookup returns CDR1 PRHDT and CDR2 FYEKMQ (reference sequence). The ends were cut back, 0 bases at V and 2 bases at J, with 8 bases in the middle. Written as DNA, the CDR3 is TGTGCCAGCAGCTTAGGCCGAGCGGGCAATCAGCCCCAGCATTTT. As protein: CASSLGRAGNQPQHF.

This clone was detected a few times. The chain carries TRBV6-6 and TRBJ1-1, with 7 bases lining up with TRBD1. This CDR3 spans 14 amino acids. Trimming at V came to 6 bases and at J to 5 bases, leaving 9 bases not matched to a gene. CDR1 is MNHNY, CDR2 SVGAGI, per germline (reference sequence). The CDR3 loop reads CASRRQGVGTEAFF. Written as DNA, the CDR3 is TGTGCCAGCAGGAGACAGGGTGTCGGAACTGAAGCTTTCTTT.

A few counts support this clone. The chain uses TRBV30 and TRBJ1-2; D might be TRBD1 (6 bases). The V gene's germline CDR1 is GTSNPN and CDR2 SVGIG (reference sequence). Trimming cost V 5 bases and J 7 bases, with 23 bases left between them. The CDR3 has 15 amino acids. CDR3 region: CAWPAGGADILGYTF. For the CDR3, the DNA is TGTGCCTGGCCCGCCGGGGGGGCGGATATCCTTGGCTACACCTTC.

The chain employs TRBV5-5 and TRBJ2-1; 7 bases are a match to TRBD2. The CDR3 totals 14 residues. The germline CDR1 and CDR2 sequences are SGHKS and YYEKEE (reference sequence). The trim removed 2 bases at V and 10 bases at J, leaving 9 bases unmatched. The CDR3 spells CASSLLATEVEQFF. CDR3 sequence (DNA): TGTGCCAGCAGCTTACTAGCGACAGAAGTAGAGCAGTTCTTC.

The chain is built from TRBV5-1 and TRBJ2-5, with unresolved D. Deletions cut 0 bases from V and 4 bases from J, with 7 bases between. CDR1 SGHRS and CDR2 YFSETQ come from the germline V gene. The CDR3 spans 13 residues. CDR3 sequence reads: CASSLGLRETQYF. The DNA of the CDR3 is TGCGCCAGCAGCTTGGGGCTCAGAGAGACCCAGTACTTC. Full variable domain (outside the CDR3, taken from reference TRBV5-1 and TRBJ2-5): KAGVTQTPRYLIKTRGQQVTLSCSPISGHRSVSWYQQTPGQGLQFLFEYFSETQRNKGNFPGRFSGRQFSNSRSEMNVSTLELGDSALYLCASSLGLRETQYFGPGTRLLVL.

The rearrangement joins TRBV9 to TRBJ2-1; 11 nucleotides match TRBD2. Germline CDR1 reads SGDLS; CDR2 reads YYNGEE. With V trimmed by 6 bases and J by 5 bases, 10 bases remained unmatched. This CDR3 has 16 amino acids. CDR3: CASTPLLAGVNNEQFF. The CDR3 nucleotides read TGTGCCAGCACCCCTCTACTAGCGGGAGTAAACAATGAGCAGTTCTTC.

J is TRBJ2-7 and V is TRBV27; 10 bases are a match to TRBD2. The trim removed 6 bases at V and 5 bases at J, leaving 10 bases unmatched. The germline V gene encodes CDR1 MNHEY and CDR2 SMNVEV (reference sequence). The CDR3 contains 15 residues. This CDR3 is CASRELAGEVNEQYF. The CDR3 DNA reads TGTGCCAGCAGGGAGCTAGCGGGAGAAGTAAACGAGCAGTACTTC.

This chain uses TRBV19 with TRBJ2-7, with TRBD2 matching over 10 bases. The CDR3 runs 18 residues. Trimming cost V 1 base and J 1 base; bases outside gene matches: 10. Germline assignment: CDR1 LNHDA and CDR2 SQIVND (reference sequence). The DNA for the CDR3 is TGTGCCAGTAGTATAGGCCCCGGACTAGCGGCGTTATCCTACGAGCAGTACTTC. It codes for CASSIGPGLAALSYEQYF.

This chain uses TRBV11-1 with TRBJ2-5; perhaps TRBD2 as D (6 bases). The germline gives CDR1 SGHAT, CDR2 FQDESV (reference sequence). Trimming removed 4 bases from V and 3 bases from J, with 15 bases in between. The CDR3 loop spans 15 amino acids. In DNA, the CDR3 is TGTGCCAGCAGCTCGCCGGGACTTCTAGAAGAGACCCAGTACTTC. It codes for CASSSPGLLEETQYF.

The chain combines TRBV6-6 with TRBJ2-7; D may be TRBD2 (5 bases). The ends were cut back, 7 bases at V and 2 bases at J, with 18 bases in the middle. Germline V gene lookup returns CDR1 MNHNY and CDR2 SVGAGI (reference sequence). The CDR3 has 15 amino acids. In DNA, the CDR3 is TGTGCCAGCACCCGGACCCCCGGGGATCCCTACGAGCAGTACTTC. Translating gives CASTRTPGDPYEQYF.

This clone came up a few times. The chain combines TRBV10-2 with TRBJ2-7; 9 bases are shared with TRBD2. The CDR3 consists of 14 residues. Per the germline V gene, CDR1 is WSHSY and CDR2 is SAAADI. V shed 6 bases, J shed 2 bases, and the junction held 5 bases outside the gene matches. The CDR3 sequence is CASRLAGVAYEQYF. CDR3 bases: TGCGCCAGCAGATTAGCGGGAGTCGCCTACGAGCAGTACTTC.

The CDR3 loop reads CASSSPLTYEQYF. For the CDR3, the DNA is TGTGCCAGCAGCTCTCCCCTAACTTACGAGCAGTACTTC. The J gene is TRBJ2-7, the V gene TRBV9; no clear D. The CDR3 runs 13 residues. Trimming stripped 4 bases from V and 4 bases from J, with 12 bases between. Germline assignment: CDR1 SGDLS and CDR2 YYNGEE.

This chain uses TRBV6-5 with TRBJ2-1; 8 bases align to TRBD2. Unmatched junction bases numbered 4, after V lost 2 bases and J lost 1 base. The CDR3 is 16 residues long. Germline V CDR1 and CDR2: MNHEY, SVGAGI. The CDR3 region has the DNA TGTGCCAGCAGTTACATCAGCGGGAGATCCTACAATGAGCAGTTCTTC. Translation: CASSYISGRSYNEQFF.

The chain recombines TRBV27 with TRBJ2-3; 7 nucleotides agree with TRBD1. Germline V CDR1 and CDR2: MNHEY, SMNVEV (reference sequence). There are 17 residues in the CDR3. The V segment lost 5 bases and the J segment 2 bases; nucleotides outside the gene matches: 13. For the CDR3, the DNA is TGTGCCAGCAGTCAAGACCAAACAGGGGAATACACAGATACGCAGTATTTT. Its translation is CASSQDQTGEYTDTQYF.

This clone appeared a few times. The CDR3 coding sequence is TGTGCCAGCAGCCAAGAACTAGCGGGAGGAGGGGACGAGCAGTACTTC. This gives the protein CASSQELAGGGDEQYF. The chain joins TRBV4-2 to TRBJ2-7; 12 bases are shared with TRBD2. V lost 0 bases to trimming and J lost 5 bases; unmatched junction nucleotides: 5. Germline CDR1 LGHNA, CDR2 YNFKEQ. The CDR3 runs to 16 residues.

This rearrangement joins TRBV5-1 to TRBJ2-2; TRBD2 agrees at 8 bases. This CDR3 spans 17 amino acids. Trimming cost V 1 base and J 3 bases; bases outside gene matches: 8. The V gene's germline CDR1 is SGHRS and CDR2 YFSETQ. DNA for the CDR3: TGCGCCAGCAGCTTGTTCTCACGAGCGGGAGACACCGGGGAGCTGTTTTTT. Translating it yields CASSLFSRAGDTGELFF.

The V call is TRBV6-6, the J call TRBJ2-3; TRBD2 matches at 12 bases. J lost 5 bases, V lost 6 bases, and 9 bases had no gene match. From germline, CDR1 is MNHNY and CDR2 SVGAGI (reference sequence). The CDR3 length is 16 residues. The CDR3, as DNA: TGTGCCAGCAGCCAACGGACTAGCGGGAAAATAGATACGCAGTATTTT. Its translation is CASSQRTSGKIDTQYF.

The V gene is TRBV11-2, the J gene TRBJ1-2; unclear D gene. V lost 5 bases and J lost 8, with 24 bases in between. This CDR3 region has 16 residues. Per the germline V gene, CDR1 is SGHAT and CDR2 is FQNNGV. The CDR3 sequence is CASSPRVPKTVWGYTF. CDR3 coding DNA: TGTGCCAGCAGCCCGAGGGTACCCAAGACCGTTTGGGGCTACACCTTC. The variable domain in full, with the rest retrieved from reference TRBV11-2 and TRBJ1-2, is EAGVAQSPRYKIIEKRQSVAFWCNPISGHATLYWYQQILGQGPKLLIQFQNNGVVDDSQLPKDRFSAERLKGVDSTLKIQPAKLEDSAVYLCASSPRVPKTVWGYTFGSGTRLTVV.

Written as DNA, the CDR3 is TGTGCCTGGACCAAGACAGGGCCTGGACCTGAAGCTTTCTTT. It codes for CAWTKTGPGPEAFF. The chain carries TRBV30 and TRBJ1-1, with 7 bases lining up with TRBD1. CDR3 size: 14 residues. Germline V lookup: CDR1 GTSNPN, CDR2 SVGIG (reference sequence). The V segment lost 4 bases and the J segment 6 bases; nucleotides outside the gene matches: 11.

V and J are TRBV28 and TRBJ1-1; TRBD1 might be the D (5 bases). The CDR3 is 15 residues long. With 6 bases removed from V and 4 bases from J, the gap between germline ends came to 18 bases. Germline-derived CDR1 and CDR2 are MDHEN and SYDVKM. Here the CDR3 reads CASSPGARSGTEAFF. The CDR3 region has the DNA TGTGCCAGCAGCCCTGGGGCCCGGAGTGGCACTGAAGCTTTCTTT.

The J gene is TRBJ2-7, the V gene TRBV4-1; D is unresolved. CDR1 is MGHRA and CDR2 is YSYEKL in the germline V gene. CDR3 length: 14 amino acids. The germline V and J ends were trimmed by 1 base and 6 bases, with 13 bases remaining between them. Written as DNA, the CDR3 is TGCGCCAGCAGCCAAGGCCACTTATCCGGCGAGCAGTACTTC. Amino acids: CASSQGHLSGEQYF.

This clone came up a few times. The chain has TRBV19 and TRBJ2-1, with D unclear. Germline CDR1 reads LNHDA; CDR2 reads SQIVND (reference sequence). There are 14 residues in the CDR3. V was shortened by 6 bases and J by 4 bases, with 13 bases between the two germline ends. In nucleotides, the CDR3 is TGTGCCAGTAGATGGGCACATAATTACAATGAGCAGTTCTTC. Amino acid sequence: CASRWAHNYNEQFF.

The chain combines TRBV4-1 with TRBJ2-3; TRBD2 matches at 7 bases. The CDR3 spans 16 residues. Per the germline V gene, CDR1 is MGHRA and CDR2 is YSYEKL. V trimming: 4 bases; J trimming: 5 bases; junction bases outside the gene matches: 12. CDR3 loop: CASSPLLADEVDTQYF. Written as DNA, the CDR3 is TGCGCCAGCAGCCCACTTCTAGCGGACGAGGTAGATACGCAGTATTTT.

The chain uses TRBV15 and TRBJ2-1; the match to TRBD2 covers 7 bases. CDR3 length equals 16 residues. V was pared by 0 bases and J by 4 bases, with 6 bases of the junction left unmatched. CDR1 LNHNV and CDR2 YYDKDF come from the germline V gene (reference sequence). CDR3: CATSRDPASGYNEQFF. DNA of the CDR3: TGTGCCACCAGCAGAGATCCGGCTAGCGGTTACAATGAGCAGTTCTTC.

The gene calls are TRBV19 and TRBJ1-3, with 7 bases aligning to TRBD1. The CDR3 sequence is 16 residues long. Trimming cost V 4 bases and J 0 bases; bases outside gene matches: 6. Germline CDR1 is LNHDA and CDR2 is SQIVND (reference sequence). CDR3 in amino acids: CASSTGQEYSGNTIYF. The CDR3, as DNA: TGTGCCAGTAGTACCGGACAGGAGTACTCTGGAAACACCATATATTTT.